This T cell receptor (beta chain) appears in the sequencing data of a study of cytotoxic CD8 clonotypes in ibrutinib-treated CLL. As for the study in general: Timing of response sample collection was a median approximately twelve months after treatment start, with a range of 6 to 36. Study findings and constraints: Baseline clonality, higher than in age-matched healthy donors, tracked circulating CD8+ T-cell counts. Public clonotypes were seen rarely and were contracted or stable on treatment.

A word on this clone: Its antigen is unidentified.

Method: immunoSEQ multiplex PCR; TCRdb's copy keeps in-frame clones and lacks some. The table has 80,000 to 95,000 clones, 75% to 85% seen once; the top ten hold roughly 4.8%. The CDR3 is made up of 15 amino acids. Trimming took 6 bases from V and 0 from J; bases not matched to a gene: 5. Germline values: CDR1 LNHDA, CDR2 SQIVND (reference sequence). The TCR comes from a human donor with chronic lymphocytic leukemia. This sample comprised PBMCs, obtained after 12 months of ibrutinib treatment. V and J are TRBV19 and TRBJ2-1, with 7 bases that match TRBD1. The CDR3 DNA is TGTGCCAGTAGAACGGGACAGCACTCCTACAATGAGCAGTTCTTC. Translated: CASRTGQHSYNEQFF.